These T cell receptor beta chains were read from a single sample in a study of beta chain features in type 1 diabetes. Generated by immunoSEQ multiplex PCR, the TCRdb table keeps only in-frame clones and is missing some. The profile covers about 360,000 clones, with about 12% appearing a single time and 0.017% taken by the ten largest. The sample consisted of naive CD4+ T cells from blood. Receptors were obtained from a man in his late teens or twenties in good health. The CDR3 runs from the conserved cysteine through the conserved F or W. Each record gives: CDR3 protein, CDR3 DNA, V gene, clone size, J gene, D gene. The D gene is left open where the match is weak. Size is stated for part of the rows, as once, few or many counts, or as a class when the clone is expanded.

cdr3_aa: CASSLDIPLAGASYEQYF
cdr3_nt: TGTGCCAGCAGCTTAGATATTCCCCTAGCGGGCGCATCCTACGAGCAGTACTTC
v_call: TRBV11-2
clone_size: few
j_call: TRBJ2-7
d_call: TRBD2

cdr3_aa: CASSTMGTLNNSPLHF
cdr3_nt: TGTGCCAGCAGCACAATGGGGACACTGAATAATTCACCCCTCCACTTT
v_call: TRBV9
clone_size: .
j_call: TRBJ1-6
d_call: .

cdr3_aa: CASTEWGEGTQYF
cdr3_nt: TGTGCCAGCACCGAATGGGGGGAAGGGACCCAGTACTTC
v_call: TRBV2
clone_size: .
j_call: TRBJ2-5
d_call: .

cdr3_aa: CASSYSASGSRHEQYF
cdr3_nt: TGTGCCAGCAGTTACTCTGCTAGCGGGAGTAGACACGAGCAGTACTTC
v_call: TRBV6-5
clone_size: few
j_call: TRBJ2-7
d_call: TRBD2

cdr3_aa: CASSETGETSGTYEQYF
cdr3_nt: TGTGCCAGCAGTGAAACGGGGGAAACTAGCGGGACCTACGAGCAGTACTTC
v_call: TRBV25-1
clone_size: few
j_call: TRBJ2-7
d_call: TRBD2

cdr3_aa: CASSQPGVNTEAFF
cdr3_nt: TGTGCCAGCAGCCAACCAGGGGTGAACACTGAAGCTTTCTTT
v_call: TRBV4-2
clone_size: few
j_call: TRBJ1-1
d_call: .

cdr3_aa: CASSPQVGSYEQYF
cdr3_nt: TGTGCCAGCAGCCCACAGGTAGGGTCCTACGAGCAGTACTTC
v_call: TRBV9
clone_size: .
j_call: TRBJ2-7
d_call: .

cdr3_aa: CASSFRAEAFF
cdr3_nt: TGTGCCAGCAGTTTCAGGGCTGAAGCTTTCTTT
v_call: TRBV28
clone_size: few
j_call: TRBJ1-1
d_call: .

cdr3_aa: CASSLRVSGNQPQHF
cdr3_nt: TGTGCCAGCAGCTTACGGGTGTCCGGCAATCAGCCCCAGCATTTT
v_call: TRBV7-2
clone_size: .
j_call: TRBJ1-5
d_call: .

cdr3_aa: CATSIGRQGGNQPQHF
cdr3_nt: TGTGCCACCAGCATTGGCCGACAGGGGGGCAATCAGCCCCAGCATTTT
v_call: TRBV15
clone_size: .
j_call: TRBJ1-5
d_call: TRBD1

cdr3_aa: CASSVGGQRTDTQYF
cdr3_nt: TGTGCCAGCAGTGTGGGGGGACAGCGCACAGATACGCAGTATTTT
v_call: TRBV2
clone_size: few
j_call: TRBJ2-3
d_call: .

cdr3_aa: CASSPRTGGTDTQYF
cdr3_nt: TGCGCCAGCAGCCCAAGGACAGGGGGAACAGATACGCAGTATTTT
v_call: TRBV5-1
clone_size: few
j_call: TRBJ2-3
d_call: TRBD1

cdr3_aa: CASSPGQAESGYTF
cdr3_nt: TGCGCCAGCAGCCCAGGACAGGCTGAGAGTGGCTACACCTTC
v_call: TRBV5-1
clone_size: few
j_call: TRBJ1-2
d_call: TRBD1

cdr3_aa: CASSSGQAAEKLFF
cdr3_nt: TGTGCCAGCAGTTCCGGACAGGCGGCGGAAAAACTGTTTTTT
v_call: TRBV6-6
clone_size: .
j_call: TRBJ1-4
d_call: TRBD1

cdr3_aa: CASSPGRTDTQYF
cdr3_nt: TGTGCCAGCAGCCCAGGTCGCACAGATACGCAGTATTTT
v_call: TRBV27
clone_size: .
j_call: TRBJ2-3
d_call: .

cdr3_aa: CASSLAGMRTGELFF
cdr3_nt: TGTGCCAGCAGTTTGGCGGGGATGAGGACCGGGGAGCTGTTTTTT
v_call: TRBV28
clone_size: few
j_call: TRBJ2-2
d_call: .

cdr3_aa: CASRAGGAGELFF
cdr3_nt: TGTGCCAGCAGAGCGGGAGGGGCCGGGGAGCTGTTTTTT
v_call: TRBV2
clone_size: few
j_call: TRBJ2-2
d_call: TRBD2

cdr3_aa: CASSWRLSSYEQYF
cdr3_nt: TGTGCCAGCAGCTGGAGGCTAAGCTCCTACGAGCAGTACTTC
v_call: TRBV7-2
clone_size: .
j_call: TRBJ2-7
d_call: .

cdr3_aa: CASTQASGGQETQYF
cdr3_nt: TGTGCCAGCACCCAGGCCAGCGGGGGTCAAGAGACCCAGTACTTC
v_call: TRBV4-2
clone_size: .
j_call: TRBJ2-5
d_call: TRBD2

cdr3_aa: CASSPHGTANTEAFF
cdr3_nt: TGTGCCAGCAGCCCGCACGGGACAGCGAACACTGAAGCTTTCTTT
v_call: TRBV7-3
clone_size: few
j_call: TRBJ1-1
d_call: TRBD1

cdr3_aa: CASSSRDRVSTDTQYF
cdr3_nt: TGTGCCAGCAGCTCTAGGGACAGGGTATCCACAGATACGCAGTATTTT
v_call: TRBV9
clone_size: .
j_call: TRBJ2-3
d_call: TRBD1

cdr3_aa: CASSDFVELFF
cdr3_nt: TGTGCCAGCAGTGACTTCGTGGAGCTGTTTTTT
v_call: TRBV6-5
clone_size: .
j_call: TRBJ2-2
d_call: .

cdr3_aa: CASSLQDVQETQYF
cdr3_nt: TGTGCCAGCAGTTTACAGGACGTCCAAGAGACCCAGTACTTC
v_call: TRBV6-6
clone_size: .
j_call: TRBJ2-5
d_call: .

cdr3_aa: CASSVLGRSYEQYF
cdr3_nt: TGTGCCAGCAGCGTCCTCGGCAGGTCCTACGAGCAGTACTTC
v_call: TRBV5-4
clone_size: .
j_call: TRBJ2-7
d_call: .

cdr3_aa: CASSQLYPSGPSTDTQYF
cdr3_nt: TGTGCCAGCAGCCAATTATACCCCAGCGGGCCTAGCACAGATACGCAGTATTTT
v_call: TRBV7-3
clone_size: .
j_call: TRBJ2-3
d_call: .

cdr3_aa: CASSLPPGQGNYEQYF
cdr3_nt: TGTGCCAGCAGCTTGCCCCCGGGACAGGGTAACTACGAGCAGTACTTC
v_call: TRBV5-6
clone_size: .
j_call: TRBJ2-7
d_call: TRBD1

cdr3_aa: CASSLETSGPTDTQYF
cdr3_nt: TGCGCCAGCAGCTTGGAGACCAGCGGTCCCACAGATACGCAGTATTTT
v_call: TRBV5-1
clone_size: .
j_call: TRBJ2-3
d_call: .

cdr3_aa: CASSLGQLNQPQHF
cdr3_nt: TGTGCCAGCAGTTTGGGACAGTTAAATCAGCCCCAGCATTTT
v_call: TRBV6-5
clone_size: few
j_call: TRBJ1-5
d_call: TRBD1

cdr3_aa: CASSSGGGLLTEAFF
cdr3_nt: TGTGCCAGCAGCTCAGGGGGCGGTTTGCTTACTGAAGCTTTCTTT
v_call: TRBV7-3
clone_size: .
j_call: TRBJ1-1
d_call: TRBD1

cdr3_aa: CASSRETGSSYNEQFF
cdr3_nt: TGCGCCAGCAGCCGGGAAACAGGGAGCTCCTACAATGAGCAGTTCTTC
v_call: TRBV4-1
clone_size: .
j_call: TRBJ2-1
d_call: .

cdr3_aa: CASITQRYNEQFF
cdr3_nt: TGTGCCAGCATCACGCAGCGGTACAATGAGCAGTTCTTC
v_call: TRBV28
clone_size: few
j_call: TRBJ2-1
d_call: .